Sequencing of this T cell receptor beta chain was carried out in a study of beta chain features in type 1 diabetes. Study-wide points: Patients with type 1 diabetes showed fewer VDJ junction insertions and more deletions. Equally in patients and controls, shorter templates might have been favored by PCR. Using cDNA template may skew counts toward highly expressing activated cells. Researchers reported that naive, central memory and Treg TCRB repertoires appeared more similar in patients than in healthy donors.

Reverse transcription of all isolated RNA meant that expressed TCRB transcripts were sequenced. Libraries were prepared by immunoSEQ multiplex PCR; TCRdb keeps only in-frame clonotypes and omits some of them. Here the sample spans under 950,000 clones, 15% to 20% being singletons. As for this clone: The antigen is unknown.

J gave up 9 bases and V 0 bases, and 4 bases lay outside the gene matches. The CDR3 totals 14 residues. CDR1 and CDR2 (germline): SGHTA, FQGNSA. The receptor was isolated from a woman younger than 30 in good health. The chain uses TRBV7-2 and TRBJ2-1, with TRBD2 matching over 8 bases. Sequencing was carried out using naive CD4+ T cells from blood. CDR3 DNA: TGTGCCAGCAGCTTAGCGGGACTAGAGGGTGAGCAGTTCTTC. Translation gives CASSLAGLEGEQFF.